The clone carrying this T cell receptor (beta chain) came up a few times. The length of the CDR3 is 13 residues. Germline CDR1 is SEHNR and CDR2 is FQNEAQ (reference sequence). The germline V and J ends were trimmed by 3 bases and 4 bases, with 9 bases remaining between them. The sample originates from a study of blood T cells in healthy people across ages. A J-beta primer mix and a sample-barcoded 5' primer were used in a second PCR of about 7 to 12 cycles. From the 5' RACE reads, TCRdb called clonotypes with MiXCR, one entry per CDR3 protein. The sample has about 1.6 million distinct CDR3 sequences, around 36% seen once.

The chain carries TRBV7-9 and TRBJ1-1; D remains unclear. Sequencing was performed on blood. This clonotype originated in a woman under 40 in good health. CDR3 in DNA: TGTGCCAGCAGCTTCCGGGGAGGCACTGAAGCTTTCTTT. Translation gives CASSFRGGTEAFF.